This entry describes one T cell receptor (beta chain). Its cognate antigen is unknown. Cells designated naive CD8 were CD45RO-negative and were positively selected for CCR7, with terminally differentiated effector memory CD45RA+ cells excluded. The sorted-subset replicate PCRs were given 200 ng DNA, which is tens of thousands of T cell genomes. The protocol was immunoSEQ multiplex PCR, while the TCRdb copy is restricted to in-frame clones and leaves out a portion. The sample lists more than 2 million clones; less than 95% were seen once. V was trimmed by 4 bases and J by 7 bases, leaving 13 bases between them. The CDR3 extends over 14 amino acids. Germline CDR1 LNHNV, CDR2 YYDKDF (reference sequence). The data were taken from a study of shared clonotypes between healthy human individuals. General study results and limits: The study drew on few donors, limiting represented genetic and exposure-history diversity. Sequencing depth was expected to affect clonotype sharing among donors.

The sequence came from a man between 18 and 29 years old in good health. The J gene is TRBJ1-4, the V gene TRBV15; D perhaps matches TRBD1 (6 bases). The sequenced material came from naive CD8+ T cells sorted from blood. CDR3 DNA sequence: TGTGCCACCAGCATAGGGGGAGGTATTGAAAAACTGTTTTTT. Residues: CATSIGGGIEKLFF. Together with reference TRBV15 and TRBJ1-4, the CDR3 gives the full variable domain: DAMVIQNPRYQVTQFGKPVTLSCSQTLNHNVMYWYQQKSSQAPKLLFHYYDKDFNNEADTPDNFQSRRPNTSFCFLDIRSPGLGDTAMYLCATSIGGGIEKLFFGSGTQLSVL.